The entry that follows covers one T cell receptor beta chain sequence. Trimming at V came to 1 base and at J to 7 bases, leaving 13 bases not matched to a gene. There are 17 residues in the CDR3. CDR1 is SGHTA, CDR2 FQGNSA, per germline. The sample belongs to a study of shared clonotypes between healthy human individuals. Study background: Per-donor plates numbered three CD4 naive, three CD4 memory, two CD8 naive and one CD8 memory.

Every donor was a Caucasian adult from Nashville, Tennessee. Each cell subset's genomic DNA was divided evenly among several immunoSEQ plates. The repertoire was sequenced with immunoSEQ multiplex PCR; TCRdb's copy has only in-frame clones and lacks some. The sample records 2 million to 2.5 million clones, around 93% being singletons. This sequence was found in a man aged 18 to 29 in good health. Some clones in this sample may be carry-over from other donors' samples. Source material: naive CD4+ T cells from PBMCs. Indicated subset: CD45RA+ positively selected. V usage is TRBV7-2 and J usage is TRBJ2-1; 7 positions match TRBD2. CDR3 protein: CASSLGILPGGANEQFF. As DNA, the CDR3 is TGTGCCAGCAGCTTAGGTATCCTACCGGGAGGAGCTAATGAGCAGTTCTTC.